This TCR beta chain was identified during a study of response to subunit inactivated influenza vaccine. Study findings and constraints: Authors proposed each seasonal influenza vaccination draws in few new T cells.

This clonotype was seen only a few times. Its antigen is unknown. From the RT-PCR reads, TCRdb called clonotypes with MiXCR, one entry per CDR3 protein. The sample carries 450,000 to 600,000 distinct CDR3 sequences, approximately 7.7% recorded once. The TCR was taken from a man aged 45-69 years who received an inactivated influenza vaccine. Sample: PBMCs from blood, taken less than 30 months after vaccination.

CDR3 DNA sequence: TGCAGTGCTAGGGGACTAGCGGGAGGGCCCCCCCAGGGGACCCAGTACTTC. Amino acids: CSARGLAGGPPQGTQYF. This chain uses TRBV20-1 with TRBJ2-5; 16 bases align to TRBD2. The CDR3 length is 17 residues. CDR1 and CDR2 from the germline V gene are DFQATT and SNEGSKA (reference sequence). V was pared by 3 bases and J by 7 bases, with 11 bases of the junction left unmatched.